Shown below are 26 T cell receptor beta chains from a single sample sequenced in a study of OX40 agonist ivuxolimab in advanced cancers. TCRdb keeps only in-frame clones here, not all; method: immunoSEQ multiplex PCR. The sample has about 62,000 clones, 70% to 90% seen once; the top ten hold about 5%. The sequences come from CD4+ or CD8+ T cells sorted from blood, collected in a trial of the OX40 agonist ivuxolimab. The receptor source for this set is an adult with an advanced solid tumor such as melanoma, head and neck, liver or kidney cancer.

This clone has only a few counts. The V call is TRBV2, the J call TRBJ1-1; D is uncertain. CDR1 and CDR2 from the germline V gene are SNHLY and FYNNEI. The CDR3 runs 15 residues. Trimming left V 3 bases short and J 6 bases short, with 17 bases between. The CDR3, as DNA: TGTGCCAGCAGTGATAGTAACAGCGAGAGCGCTGAAGCTTTCTTT. Its translation is CASSDSNSESAEAFF.

The rearrangement uses TRBV6-5 and TRBJ1-4; D gene unclear. With 5 bases removed from V and 7 bases from J, the gap between germline ends came to 14 bases. Germline values: CDR1 MNHEY, CDR2 SVGAGI. The CDR3 has 14 residues. DNA of the CDR3: TGTGCCAGCAGTGAAGTACGGGTGGTTGAAAAACTGTTTTTT. The encoded protein is CASSEVRVVEKLFF.

This sequence joins TRBV11-2 and TRBJ1-6; TRBD1 is a possible D gene (6 bases). Trimming cost V 4 bases and J 9 bases, with 16 bases left between them. The CDR3 contains 15 residues. Germline assignment: CDR1 SGHAT and CDR2 FQNNGV. The CDR3 DNA sequence: TGTGCCAGCAGCTCCCTACAGGGCCCGCCTTCACCCCTCCACTTT. Residues: CASSSLQGPPSPLHF.

J is TRBJ1-4 and V is TRBV7-2; unclear D gene. V shed 4 bases and J shed 7 bases, with 7 bases lying between them. This CDR3 comprises 12 residues. The germline V gene has CDR1 SGHTA and CDR2 FQGNSA. Here the CDR3 reads CASSSLGEKLFF. DNA for the CDR3: TGTGCCAGCAGCTCACTCGGTGAAAAACTGTTTTTT.

The chain joins TRBV28 to TRBJ1-1; D unresolved. From germline, CDR1 is MDHEN and CDR2 SYDVKM. The CDR3 has 11 residues. V was shortened by 6 bases and J by 7 bases, with 9 bases between the two germline ends. The CDR3 loop reads CASRLQVEAFF. The CDR3 DNA sequence: TGTGCCAGCAGGTTGCAGGTTGAAGCTTTCTTT.

The chain employs TRBV28 and TRBJ2-7, with no clear D. The V gene's germline CDR1 is MDHEN and CDR2 SYDVKM. V was shortened by 6 bases and J by 3 bases, with 9 bases between the two germline ends. The CDR3 loop spans 12 amino acids. CDR3 region: CASRSVIYEQYF. CDR3 sequence (DNA): TGTGCCAGCAGGTCGGTTATCTACGAGCAGTACTTC.

V is TRBV19 and J is TRBJ1-2; D gene uncertain. Germline V gene data show CDR1 as LNHDA and CDR2 as SQIVND (reference sequence). The CDR3 has 13 residues. V dropped 8 bases and J dropped 1 base, with 11 bases sitting between them. CDR3 amino acids: CASRPVINYGYTF. The CDR3, as DNA: TGTGCCAGTCGGCCAGTTATTAACTATGGCTACACCTTC.

The chain couples TRBV11-3 to TRBJ1-1; D may be TRBD1 (5 bases). The CDR3 is 15 amino acids. Between the trimmed V and J ends, which lost 5 bases and 4 bases, there was a span of 17 bases. Germline V gives CDR1 SGHNT, CDR2 YENEEA. In nucleotides, the CDR3 is TGTGCCAGCAGCCCGTCCCCGGGGGTGGGCACTGAAGCTTTCTTT. Its protein product is CASSPSPGVGTEAFF.

With regard to this clone: At the DNA level, this CDR3 is encoded by other sequences in the same sample as well. This chain links TRBV9 with TRBJ2-3; D is undetermined. Germline values: CDR1 SGDLS, CDR2 YYNGEE. The CDR3 extends over 12 amino acids. V lost 0 bases to trimming and J lost 1 base, with 0 bases between them. Here the CDR3 DNA reads TGTGCCAGCAGCGTAGGCACAGATACGCAGTATTTT. It specifies CASSVGTDTQYF.

This clone showed up just a few times. J is TRBJ2-7 and V is TRBV18; D is uncertain. V lost 2 bases and J 1 base, leaving 12 bases between the germline ends. The CDR3 extends over 15 amino acids. CDR1 and CDR2 from the germline V gene are KGHSH and LQKENI. CDR3 nucleotides: TGTGCCAGCTCACCAGGAGCAGCCCCTTCCTACGAGCAGTACTTC. It codes for CASSPGAAPSYEQYF.

This clone was seen just once. CDR3 protein: CASRSTGGNEQFF. The CDR3 DNA reads TGCGCCAGCAGGTCGACAGGGGGCAATGAGCAGTTCTTC. The chain recombines TRBV5-1 with TRBJ2-1, with 9 nucleotides matching TRBD1. V trimming: 5 bases; J trimming: 6 bases; junction bases outside the gene matches: 3. The germline CDR1 and CDR2 sequences are SGHRS and YFSETQ. The CDR3 length is 13 residues.

The chain joins TRBV27 to TRBJ2-7; 9 positions match TRBD2. This CDR3 region has 18 residues. Trimming at V came to 1 base and at J to 4 bases, leaving 14 bases not matched to a gene. Germline V gives CDR1 MNHEY, CDR2 SMNVEV (reference sequence). This CDR3 reads CASSLLGSLAGARYEQYF. CDR3 in DNA: TGTGCCAGCAGTTTATTAGGTTCGTTAGCGGGAGCTCGGTACGAGCAGTACTTC.

The chain joins TRBV28 to TRBJ2-1; 11 nucleotides agree with TRBD2. V trimming: 6 bases; J trimming: 6 bases; junction bases outside the gene matches: 7. Germline V CDR1 and CDR2: MDHEN, SYDVKM. CDR3 length: 15 amino acids. The CDR3 loop is CASRLAGVVVNEQFF. CDR3 coding DNA: TGTGCCAGCAGACTAGCGGGAGTAGTGGTCAATGAGCAGTTCTTC.

The CDR3 reads CASSLTGRGTDTQYF. The CDR3 coding sequence is TGTGCCAGCAGCTTGACGGGTCGCGGCACAGATACGCAGTATTTT. The chain is built from TRBV5-4 and TRBJ2-3; D gene unclear. The germline V gene has CDR1 SGHNT and CDR2 YYREEE (reference sequence). Trimming shortened V by 1 base and J by 1 base, and 10 bases separated the two germline ends. The CDR3 runs 15 residues.

V usage is TRBV7-8 and J usage is TRBJ2-1; 9 nucleotides align to TRBD2. The germline CDR1 and CDR2 sequences are SGHVS and FQNEAQ. V was clipped by 5 bases and J by 1 base; unmatched bases: 15. The CDR3 totals 19 residues. The CDR3 region is CASSPPPSGRRTSYNEQFF. In DNA form, the CDR3 reads TGTGCCAGCAGCCCTCCACCGAGCGGGAGGAGGACGTCCTACAATGAGCAGTTCTTC.

The chain carries TRBV25-1 and TRBJ2-1; maybe TRBD2 (5 bases). V was cut by 7 bases and J by 0 bases, with 13 bases left in between. Germline V gives CDR1 MGHDK, CDR2 SYGVNS. This CDR3 has 15 amino acids. The CDR3 is CASTSPGNSYNEQFF. DNA of the CDR3: TGTGCCAGCACCTCCCCCGGGAACTCCTACAATGAGCAGTTCTTC.

V gene TRBV9 combines with J gene TRBJ1-1; D is unclear. V was shortened by 1 base and J by 7 bases, with 14 bases between the two germline ends. CDR1 and CDR2 (germline): SGDLS, YYNGEE. The CDR3 runs 14 residues. The CDR3 DNA reads as TGTGCCAGCAGCGTAACGCCCACCGACGGTGAAGCTTTCTTT. Its translation: CASSVTPTDGEAFF.

This chain connects TRBV7-2 to TRBJ2-6; D is perhaps TRBD2 (6 bases). V was clipped by 1 base and J by 4 bases, with 17 bases between them. Germline lookup yields CDR1 SGHTA and CDR2 FQGNSA. The CDR3 runs 18 residues. The CDR3: CASSLDSTGGEGANVLTF. DNA of the CDR3: TGTGCCAGCAGCTTAGATTCTACAGGCGGGGAAGGGGCCAACGTCCTGACTTTC.

DNA of the CDR3: TGTGCCAGTAGTATGTTAGGAAGAGCGGGAGGGCTGGGCGAGCAGTTCTTC. Its translation: CASSMLGRAGGLGEQFF. This chain links TRBV19 with TRBJ2-1; 10 bases map to TRBD2. V dropped 3 bases and J dropped 10; count of bases not matched to a gene: 15. The CDR3 consists of 17 residues. Germline V gene sequence: CDR1 LNHDA, CDR2 SQIVND (reference sequence).

The chain joins TRBV4-2 to TRBJ2-3, with a possible D match to TRBD2 (7 bases). Trimming took 5 bases from V and 4 from J, leaving 19 bases between them. This CDR3 has 16 amino acids. CDR1 and CDR2 (germline): LGHNA, YNFKEQ. CDR3 nucleotide sequence: TGTGCCAGCAGCTCCCGCGGGGGCGGGGGCTCAGATACGCAGTATTTT. This encodes CASSSRGGGGSDTQYF.

This clone has just a few counts. The chain has TRBV29-1 and TRBJ1-2; D ambiguous. The CDR3 covers 9 residues. V was trimmed by 3 bases and J by 13 bases, leaving 9 bases between them. From germline, CDR1 is SQVTM and CDR2 ANQGSEA. The CDR3: CSVDNSFTF. In DNA form, the CDR3 reads TGCAGCGTTGACAACAGTTTCACCTTC.

V gene TRBV28 combines with J gene TRBJ1-1; D might be TRBD1 (6 bases). The CDR3 contains 15 residues. Trimming removed 7 bases at V and 1 base at J, with 16 bases between. Germline CDR1 MDHEN, CDR2 SYDVKM. CDR3 sequence reads: CASNGGADRNTEAFF. The DNA for the CDR3 is TGTGCCAGCAATGGGGGGGCCGATAGGAACACTGAAGCTTTCTTT.

This clone was detected a few times. This sequence joins TRBV28 and TRBJ1-5; no reliable D call. This CDR3 comprises 15 residues. In germline, CDR1 is MDHEN, CDR2 SYDVKM. The V end was cut by 6 bases, the J end by 2 bases, with 14 bases between. The DNA for the CDR3 is TGTGCCAGCAGCTGGCTGTACTCTGGCAATCAGCCCCAGCATTTT. This encodes CASSWLYSGNQPQHF.

V usage is TRBV6-6 and J usage is TRBJ1-4; the match to TRBD1 covers 9 bases. This CDR3 has 15 residues. V trimming: 2 bases; J trimming: 3 bases; junction bases outside the gene matches: 1. Germline lookup yields CDR1 MNHNY and CDR2 SVGAGI (reference sequence). The CDR3 sequence: CASSYGTGSNEKLFF. The CDR3 DNA sequence: TGTGCCAGCAGTTACGGGACAGGGTCTAATGAAAAACTGTTTTTT.

V and J are TRBV7-8 and TRBJ2-7; 11 nucleotides align to TRBD2. Trimming cost V 5 bases and J 9 bases; bases outside gene matches: 12. Germline V lookup: CDR1 SGHVS, CDR2 FQNEAQ. The CDR3 is made up of 15 amino acids. The CDR3, as DNA: TGTGCCAGCAGCCCCATAGCGGGGGGGACTAACGGGCAGTACTTC. This sequence encodes CASSPIAGGTNGQYF.

The rearrangement joins TRBV6-5 to TRBJ1-1; tentative D call: TRBD1 (5 bases). The CDR3 extends over 15 amino acids. Trimming removed 2 bases at V and 4 bases at J, with 14 bases between. Per germline, CDR1 MNHEY and CDR2 SVGAGI. The CDR3 DNA is TGTGCCAGCAGTTACCAGGGCGTCGGTGGCACTGAAGCTTTCTTT. Translation: CASSYQGVGGTEAFF.